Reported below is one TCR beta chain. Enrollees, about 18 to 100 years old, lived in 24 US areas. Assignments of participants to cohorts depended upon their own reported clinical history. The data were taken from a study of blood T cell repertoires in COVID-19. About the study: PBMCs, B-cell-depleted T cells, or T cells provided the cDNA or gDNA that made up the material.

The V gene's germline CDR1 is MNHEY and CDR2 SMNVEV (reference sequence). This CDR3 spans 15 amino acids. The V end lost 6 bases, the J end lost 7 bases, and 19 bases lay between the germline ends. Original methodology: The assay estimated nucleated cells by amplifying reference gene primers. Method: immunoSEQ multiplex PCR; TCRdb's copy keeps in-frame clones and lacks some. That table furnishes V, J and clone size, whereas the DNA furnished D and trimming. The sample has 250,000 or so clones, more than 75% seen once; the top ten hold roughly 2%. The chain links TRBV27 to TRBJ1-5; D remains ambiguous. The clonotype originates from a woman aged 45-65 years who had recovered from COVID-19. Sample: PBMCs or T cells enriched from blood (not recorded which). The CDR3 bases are TGTGCCAGCAGCGCGGGGATACCAATAGGGCAGCCCCAGCATTTT. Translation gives CASSAGIPIGQPQHF.